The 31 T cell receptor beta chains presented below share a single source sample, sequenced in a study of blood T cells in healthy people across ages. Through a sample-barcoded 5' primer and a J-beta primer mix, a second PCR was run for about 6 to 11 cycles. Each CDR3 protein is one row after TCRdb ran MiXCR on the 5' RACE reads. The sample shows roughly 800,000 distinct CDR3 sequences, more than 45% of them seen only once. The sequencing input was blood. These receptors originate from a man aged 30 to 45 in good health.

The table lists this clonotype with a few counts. The CDR3 sequence: CSASRTSGSVYTDTQYF. In DNA, the CDR3 is TGCAGTGCTAGCCGGACTAGCGGGAGTGTATACACAGATACGCAGTATTTT. The J gene is TRBJ2-3, the V gene TRBV20-1; 13 nucleotides align to TRBD2. The CDR3 length is 17 residues. Germline CDR1 reads DFQATT; CDR2 reads SNEGSKA (reference sequence). Trimming took 3 bases from V and 2 from J; bases not matched to a gene: 8.

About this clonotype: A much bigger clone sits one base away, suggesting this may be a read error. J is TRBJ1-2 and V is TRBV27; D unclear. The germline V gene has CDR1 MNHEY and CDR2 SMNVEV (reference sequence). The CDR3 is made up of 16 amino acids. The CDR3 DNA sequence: TGTGACAGCAGTTTATACGCCAACCTTTTCAACTATGGCTACACCTTC. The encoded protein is CDSSLYANLFNYGYTF.

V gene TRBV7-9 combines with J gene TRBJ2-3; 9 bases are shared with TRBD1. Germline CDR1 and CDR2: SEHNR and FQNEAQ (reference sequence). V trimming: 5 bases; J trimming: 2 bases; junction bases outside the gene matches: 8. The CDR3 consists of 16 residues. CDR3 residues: CASSPRDRVPTDTQYF. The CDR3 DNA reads TGTGCCAGCAGCCCCAGGGACAGGGTACCCACAGATACGCAGTATTTT.

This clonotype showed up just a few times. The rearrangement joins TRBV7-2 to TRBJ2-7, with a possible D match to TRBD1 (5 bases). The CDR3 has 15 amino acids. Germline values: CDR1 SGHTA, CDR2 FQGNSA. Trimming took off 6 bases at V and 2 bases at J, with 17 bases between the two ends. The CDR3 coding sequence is TGTGCCAGCAGGCCAGGGCAGGGTTTGGCCTACGAGCAGTACTTC. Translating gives CASRPGQGLAYEQYF.

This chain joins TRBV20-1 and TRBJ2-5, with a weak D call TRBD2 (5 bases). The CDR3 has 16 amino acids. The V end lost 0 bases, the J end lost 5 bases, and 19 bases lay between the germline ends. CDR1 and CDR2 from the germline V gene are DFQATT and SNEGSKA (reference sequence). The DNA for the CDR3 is TGCAGTGCTAGAGATCCCTGGACTCCGGGTGCCGAGACCCAGTACTTC. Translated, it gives CSARDPWTPGAETQYF.

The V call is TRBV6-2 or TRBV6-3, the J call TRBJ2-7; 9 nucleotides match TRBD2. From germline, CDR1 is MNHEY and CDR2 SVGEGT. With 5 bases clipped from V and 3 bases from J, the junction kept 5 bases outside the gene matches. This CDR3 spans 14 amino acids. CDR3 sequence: CASSTLAGHYEQYF. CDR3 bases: TGTGCCAGCAGTACTCTAGCGGGGCACTACGAGCAGTACTTC.

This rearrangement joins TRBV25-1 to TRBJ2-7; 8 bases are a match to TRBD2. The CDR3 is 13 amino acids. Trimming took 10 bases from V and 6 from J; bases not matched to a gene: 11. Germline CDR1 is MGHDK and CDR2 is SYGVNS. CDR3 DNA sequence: TGTGCCACGGGGACTAGAAGGTCGGGCGAGCAGTACTTC. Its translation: CATGTRRSGEQYF.

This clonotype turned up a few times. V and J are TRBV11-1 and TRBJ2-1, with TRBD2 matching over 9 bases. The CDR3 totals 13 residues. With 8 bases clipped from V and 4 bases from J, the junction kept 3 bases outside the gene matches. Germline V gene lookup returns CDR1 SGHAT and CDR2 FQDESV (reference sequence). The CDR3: CASRLAVYNEQFF. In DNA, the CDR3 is TGTGCCAGCCGACTAGCGGTTTACAATGAGCAGTTCTTC.

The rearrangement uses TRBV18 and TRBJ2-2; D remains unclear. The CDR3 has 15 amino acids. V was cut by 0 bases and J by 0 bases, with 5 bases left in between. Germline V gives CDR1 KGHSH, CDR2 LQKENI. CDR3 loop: CASSPPVPNTGELFF. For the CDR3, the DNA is TGTGCCAGCTCACCACCAGTCCCGAACACCGGGGAGCTGTTTTTT.

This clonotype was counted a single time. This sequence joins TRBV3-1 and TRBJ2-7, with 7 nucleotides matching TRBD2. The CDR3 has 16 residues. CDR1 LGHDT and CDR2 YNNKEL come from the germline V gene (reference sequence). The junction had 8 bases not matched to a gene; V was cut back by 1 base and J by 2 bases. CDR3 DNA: TGTGCCAGCAGCCAAGCGGGCGGGGGAAGGGCCTACGAGCAGTACTTC. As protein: CASSQAGGGRAYEQYF.

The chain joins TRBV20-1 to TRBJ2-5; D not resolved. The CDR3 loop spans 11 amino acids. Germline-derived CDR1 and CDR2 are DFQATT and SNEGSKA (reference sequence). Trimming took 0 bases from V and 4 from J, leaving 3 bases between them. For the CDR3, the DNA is TGCAGTGCTAGAGATGTAGAGACCCAGTACTTC. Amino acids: CSARDVETQYF.

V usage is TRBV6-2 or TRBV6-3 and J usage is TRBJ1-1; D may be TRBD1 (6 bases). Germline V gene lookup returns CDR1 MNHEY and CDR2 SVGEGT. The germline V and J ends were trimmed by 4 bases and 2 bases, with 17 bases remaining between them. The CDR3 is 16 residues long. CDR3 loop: CASSSTRQAVNTEAFF. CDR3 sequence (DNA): TGTGCCAGCAGTTCGACCCGACAGGCTGTCAACACTGAAGCTTTCTTT.

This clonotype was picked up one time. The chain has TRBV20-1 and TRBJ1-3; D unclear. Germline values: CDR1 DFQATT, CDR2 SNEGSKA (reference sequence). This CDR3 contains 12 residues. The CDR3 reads CGRKGEENTIYF. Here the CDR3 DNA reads TGCGGAAGGAAGGGAGAAGAAAACACCATATATTTT.

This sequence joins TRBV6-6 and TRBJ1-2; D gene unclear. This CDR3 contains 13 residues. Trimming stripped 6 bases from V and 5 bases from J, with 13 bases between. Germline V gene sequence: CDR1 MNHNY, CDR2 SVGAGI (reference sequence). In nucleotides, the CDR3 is TGTGCCAGCAGCCGCCTACTACCTTATGGCTACACCTTC. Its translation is CASSRLLPYGYTF.

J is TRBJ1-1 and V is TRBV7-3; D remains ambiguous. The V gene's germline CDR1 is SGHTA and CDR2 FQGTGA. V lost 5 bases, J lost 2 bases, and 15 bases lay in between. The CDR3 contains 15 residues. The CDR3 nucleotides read TGTGCCAGCAGCCTCTCGGACGGATTAAACACTGAAGCTTTCTTT. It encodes CASSLSDGLNTEAFF.

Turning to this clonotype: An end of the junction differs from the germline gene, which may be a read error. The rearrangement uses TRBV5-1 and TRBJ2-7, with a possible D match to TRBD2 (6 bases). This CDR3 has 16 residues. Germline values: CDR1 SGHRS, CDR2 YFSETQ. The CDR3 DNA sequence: TGCGCCAGCAGCTTGGGGGGGACTTCTCCCTCCTACAAGCAGTACTTC. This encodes CASSLGGTSPSYKQYF.

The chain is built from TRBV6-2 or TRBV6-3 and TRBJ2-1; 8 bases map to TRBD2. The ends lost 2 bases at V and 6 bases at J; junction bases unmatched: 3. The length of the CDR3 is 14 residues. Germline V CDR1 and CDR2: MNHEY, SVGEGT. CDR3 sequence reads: CASSYSGSPNEQFF. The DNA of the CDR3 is TGTGCCAGCAGTTACAGCGGGAGTCCCAATGAGCAGTTCTTC.

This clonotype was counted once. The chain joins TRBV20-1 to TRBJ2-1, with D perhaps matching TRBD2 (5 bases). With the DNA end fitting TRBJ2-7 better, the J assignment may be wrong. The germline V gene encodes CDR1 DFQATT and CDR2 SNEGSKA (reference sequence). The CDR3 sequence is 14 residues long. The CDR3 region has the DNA TGCAGTGCTAGGGCCGGGGAGAAGAACTACGAGCAGTACTTC. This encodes CSARAGEKNYEQYF.

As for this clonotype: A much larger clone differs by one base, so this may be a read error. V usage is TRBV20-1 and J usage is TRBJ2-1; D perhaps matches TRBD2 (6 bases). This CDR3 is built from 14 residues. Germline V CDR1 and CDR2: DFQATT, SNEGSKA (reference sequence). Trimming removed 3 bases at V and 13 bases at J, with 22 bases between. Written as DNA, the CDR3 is TGCAGTGCTAGTAAAGCGGGTCTCCAAGAGACCCAGTTCTTC. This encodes CSASKAGLQETQFF.

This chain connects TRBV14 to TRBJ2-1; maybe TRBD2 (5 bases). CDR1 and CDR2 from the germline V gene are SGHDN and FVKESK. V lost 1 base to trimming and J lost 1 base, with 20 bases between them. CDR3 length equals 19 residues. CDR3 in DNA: TGTGCCAGCAGCCAAGCTTCACTAGGGCATACCAAATCCTACAATGAGCAGTTCTTC. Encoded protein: CASSQASLGHTKSYNEQFF.

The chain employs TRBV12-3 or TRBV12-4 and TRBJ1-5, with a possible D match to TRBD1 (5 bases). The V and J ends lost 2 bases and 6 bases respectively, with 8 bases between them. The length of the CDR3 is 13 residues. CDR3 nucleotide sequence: TGTGCCAGCAGTTTACAGGGCTTTCAGCCCCAGCATTTT. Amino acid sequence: CASSLQGFQPQHF.

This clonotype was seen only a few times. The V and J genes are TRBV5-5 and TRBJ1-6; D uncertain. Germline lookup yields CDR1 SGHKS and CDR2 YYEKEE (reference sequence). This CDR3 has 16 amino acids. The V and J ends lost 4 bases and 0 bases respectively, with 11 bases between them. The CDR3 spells CASSAPGSSYNSPLHF. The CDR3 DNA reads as TGTGCCAGCAGCGCCCCGGGGAGCTCCTATAATTCACCCCTCCACTTT.

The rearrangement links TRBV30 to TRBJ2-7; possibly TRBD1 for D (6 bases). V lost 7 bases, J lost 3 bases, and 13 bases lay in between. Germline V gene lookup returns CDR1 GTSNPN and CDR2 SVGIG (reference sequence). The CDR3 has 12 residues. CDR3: CASRDTYYEQYF. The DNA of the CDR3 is TGTGCCTCCCGGGACACTTACTACGAGCAGTACTTC.

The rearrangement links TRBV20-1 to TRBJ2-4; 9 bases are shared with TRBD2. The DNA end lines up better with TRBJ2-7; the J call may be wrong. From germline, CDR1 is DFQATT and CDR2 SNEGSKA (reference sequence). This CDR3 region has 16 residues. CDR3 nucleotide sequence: TGCAGTGCTAGCGAGGATAGGCGGGGGGGTGCCTACGAGCAGTACTTC. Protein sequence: CSASEDRRGGAYEQYF.

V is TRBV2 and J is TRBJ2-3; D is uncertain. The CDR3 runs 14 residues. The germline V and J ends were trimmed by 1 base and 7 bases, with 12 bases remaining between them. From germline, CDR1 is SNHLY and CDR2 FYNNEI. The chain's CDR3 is CASSEDVWANTQYF. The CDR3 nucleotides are TGTGCCAGCAGTGAAGATGTCTGGGCCAATACGCAGTATTTT.

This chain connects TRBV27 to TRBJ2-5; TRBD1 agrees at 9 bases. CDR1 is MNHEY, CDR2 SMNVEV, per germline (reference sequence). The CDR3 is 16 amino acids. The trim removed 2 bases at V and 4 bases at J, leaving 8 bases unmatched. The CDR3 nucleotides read TGTGCCAGCAGTTTAGGCCGGGACAGGGTTGCAGAGACCCAGTACTTC. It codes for CASSLGRDRVAETQYF.

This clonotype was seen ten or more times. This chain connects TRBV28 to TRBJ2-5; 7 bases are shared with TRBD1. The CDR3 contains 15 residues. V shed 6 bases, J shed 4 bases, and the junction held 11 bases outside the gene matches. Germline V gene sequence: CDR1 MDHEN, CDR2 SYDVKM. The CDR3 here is CASSIDRARGETQYF. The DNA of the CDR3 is TGTGCCAGCAGCATCGACAGGGCCAGGGGAGAGACCCAGTACTTC.

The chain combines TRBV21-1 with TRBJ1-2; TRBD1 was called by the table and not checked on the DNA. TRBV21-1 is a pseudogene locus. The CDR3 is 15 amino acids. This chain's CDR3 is CASSKSPGQSDGYTF. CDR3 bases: TGTGCCAGCAGCAAAAGCCCCGGGCAGAGCGATGGCTACACCTTC.

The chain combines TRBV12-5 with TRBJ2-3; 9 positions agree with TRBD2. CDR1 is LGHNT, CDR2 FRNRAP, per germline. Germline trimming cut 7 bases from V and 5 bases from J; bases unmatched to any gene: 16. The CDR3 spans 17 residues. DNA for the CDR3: TGTGCTAGTGCCCGAGGGTCTAGCGGGGAGATATTAGATACGCAGTATTTT. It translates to CASARGSSGEILDTQYF.

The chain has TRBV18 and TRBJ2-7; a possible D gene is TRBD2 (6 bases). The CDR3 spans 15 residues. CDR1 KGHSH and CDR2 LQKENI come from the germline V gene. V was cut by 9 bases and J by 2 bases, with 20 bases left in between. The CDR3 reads CASHVSGATTYEQYF. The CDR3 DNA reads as TGTGCCAGTCACGTTAGCGGAGCAACAACCTACGAGCAGTACTTC.

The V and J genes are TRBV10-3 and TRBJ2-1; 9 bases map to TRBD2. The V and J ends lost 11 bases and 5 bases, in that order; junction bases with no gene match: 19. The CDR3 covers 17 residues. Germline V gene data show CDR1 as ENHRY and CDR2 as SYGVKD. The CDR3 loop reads CASGIVPSGTVHNEQFF. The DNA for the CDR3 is TGTGCCTCCGGAATAGTGCCTAGCGGGACCGTTCACAATGAGCAGTTCTTC.